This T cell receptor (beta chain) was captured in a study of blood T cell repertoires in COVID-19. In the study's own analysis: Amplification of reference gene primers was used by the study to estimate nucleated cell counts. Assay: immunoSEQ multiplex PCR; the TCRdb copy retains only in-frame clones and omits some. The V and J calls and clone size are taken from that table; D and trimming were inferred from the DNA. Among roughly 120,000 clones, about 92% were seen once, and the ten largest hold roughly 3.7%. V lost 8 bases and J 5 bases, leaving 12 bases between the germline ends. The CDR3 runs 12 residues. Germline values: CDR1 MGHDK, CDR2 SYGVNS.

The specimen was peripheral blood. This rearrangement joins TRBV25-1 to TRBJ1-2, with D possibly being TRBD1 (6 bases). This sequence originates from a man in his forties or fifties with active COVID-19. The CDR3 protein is CASGTSAYGYTF. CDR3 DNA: TGTGCCAGCGGGACATCGGCGTATGGCTACACCTTC.